Listed here are 24 T cell receptor beta chains from one sample, sequenced in a study of blood T cell repertoires in COVID-19. TCRdb keeps only in-frame clones here, not all; method: immunoSEQ multiplex PCR. This table holds under 300,000 clones, roughly nine tenths found once. Sequencing was done on a sample of peripheral blood. The receptors were sampled from a man aged 50-60 years with acute or convalescent COVID-19.

The chain carries TRBV15 and TRBJ2-1, with 10 bases lining up with TRBD2. The V gene end was trimmed by 4 bases and the J gene end by 4 bases; junction bases not matched to a gene: 10. The V gene's germline CDR1 is LNHNV and CDR2 YYDKDF (reference sequence). The CDR3 is 17 residues long. As DNA, the CDR3 is TGTGCCACCAGCACATTGCGGACTAGCGGACCTTACAATGAGCAGTTCTTC. It encodes CATSTLRTSGPYNEQFF.

The CDR3 region is CASSLEGGKQPQHF. The CDR3 DNA reads as TGTGCCAGCAGCTTGGAAGGAGGGAAGCAGCCCCAGCATTTT. The J gene is TRBJ1-5, the V gene TRBV5-6; D gene unclear. This CDR3 is built from 14 residues. Germline V gives CDR1 SGHDT, CDR2 YYEEEE. V was trimmed by 0 bases and J by 7 bases, leaving 11 bases between them. Looking up the rest from reference TRBV5-6 and TRBJ1-5 gives the full variable domain: DAGVTQSPTHLIKTRGQQVTLRCSPKSGHDTVSWYQQALGQGPQFIFQYYEEEERQRGNFPDRFSGHQFPNYSSELNVNALLLGDSALYLCASSLEGGKQPQHFGDGTRLSIL.

This sequence joins TRBV19 and TRBJ1-1; D is undetermined. Germline V CDR1 and CDR2: LNHDA, SQIVND (reference sequence). V lost 6 bases, J lost 4 bases, and 6 bases lay in between. This CDR3 has 11 amino acids. This CDR3 is CASREATEAFF. The DNA for the CDR3 is TGTGCCAGTAGGGAGGCCACTGAAGCTTTCTTT.

The chain is built from TRBV27 and TRBJ1-2; possible D gene TRBD1, 5 bases. Germline V gene lookup returns CDR1 MNHEY and CDR2 SMNVEV (reference sequence). The ends were cut back, 5 bases at V and 4 bases at J, with 11 bases in the middle. The CDR3 is 13 amino acids. The CDR3 reads CASSIQGPYGYTF. CDR3 in DNA: TGTGCCAGCAGTATCCAGGGCCCCTATGGCTACACCTTC.

J is TRBJ1-6 and V is TRBV5-1, with 8 bases aligning to TRBD1. The V gene end was trimmed by 4 bases and the J gene end by 8 bases; junction bases not matched to a gene: 8. This CDR3 comprises 15 residues. The germline V gene encodes CDR1 SGHRS and CDR2 YFSETQ. This CDR3 is CASSPRTGRDSPLHF. For the CDR3, the DNA is TGCGCCAGCAGCCCTAGGACAGGGAGGGATTCACCCCTCCACTTT.

The gene calls are TRBV7-3 and TRBJ2-3; D possibly corresponds to TRBD2 (6 bases). This CDR3 is 13 amino acids long. The germline V gene encodes CDR1 SGHTA and CDR2 FQGTGA. Trimming took 6 bases from V and 1 from J, leaving 8 bases between them. CDR3 in DNA: TGTGCCAGCAGTAGCGGCCGCACAGATACGCAGTATTTT. It encodes CASSSGRTDTQYF.

The J gene is TRBJ2-1, the V gene TRBV3-1 (or the pseudogene TRBV3-2), with D uncertain. CDR1 and CDR2 from the germline V gene are LGHDT and YNNKEL (reference sequence). V lost 4 bases, J lost 7 bases, and 8 bases lay in between. CDR3 size: 12 residues. CDR3 residues: CASSPVENEQFF. As DNA, the CDR3 is TGTGCCAGCAGCCCCGTCGAGAATGAGCAGTTCTTC.

The chain joins TRBV13 to TRBJ1-2; 7 nucleotides align to TRBD1. The germline V gene encodes CDR1 PRHDT and CDR2 FYEKMQ (reference sequence). J lost 8 bases, V lost 5 bases, and 8 bases had no gene match. The CDR3 has 13 residues. In DNA form, the CDR3 reads TGTGCCAGCAGCCTAAAGGGGGCGCGGGGCTACACCTTC. This translates into CASSLKGARGYTF.

The CDR3 sequence: CASSQVGTSLYEQYF. The CDR3 bases are TGTGCCAGCAGCCAAGTGGGGACAAGCCTCTACGAGCAGTACTTC. V and J are TRBV3-1 (or the pseudogene TRBV3-2) and TRBJ2-7; D may be TRBD1 (6 bases). V was shortened by 1 base and J by 3 bases, with 13 bases between the two germline ends. Germline assignment: CDR1 LGHDT and CDR2 YNNKEL (reference sequence). The CDR3 is 15 amino acids.

The genes are TRBV7-3 and TRBJ1-4, with D tentatively TRBD1 (5 bases). V was pared by 6 bases and J by 8 bases, with 19 bases between. In germline, CDR1 is SGHTA, CDR2 FQGTGA. This CDR3 is 15 amino acids long. CDR3 in amino acids: CASSLSGQGGEKLFF. For the CDR3, the DNA is TGTGCCAGCAGTCTTAGCGGGCAGGGAGGGGAAAAACTGTTTTTT.

Only one count was recorded for this clone. V gene TRBV11-2 combines with J gene TRBJ2-3, with 7 bases lining up with TRBD2. This CDR3 has 17 amino acids. Looked up from germline, CDR1 is SGHAT and CDR2 is FQNNGV. V lost 0 bases, J lost 1 base, and 7 bases stayed unmatched. CDR3: CASSLDGRGVGTDTQYF. For the CDR3, the DNA is TGTGCCAGCAGCTTAGATGGGAGGGGAGTCGGCACAGATACGCAGTATTTT.

CDR3 residues: CASSLKEAGGYTF. For the CDR3, the DNA is TGTGCCAGCAGTTTAAAGGAGGCGGGGGGCTACACCTTC. This chain uses TRBV12-3 or TRBV12-4 with TRBJ1-2; no clear D gene. The CDR3 runs 13 residues. V was cut by 2 bases and J by 8 bases, with 12 bases left in between.

This clone has just a few counts. The chain couples TRBV2 to TRBJ1-6; no clear D gene. Trimming took off 2 bases at V and 4 bases at J, with 6 bases between the two ends. The CDR3 loop spans 14 amino acids. Germline CDR1 reads SNHLY; CDR2 reads FYNNEI. The CDR3 nucleotides read TGTGCCAGCAGTGAACAACTTTATAATTCACCCCTCCACTTT. This encodes CASSEQLYNSPLHF.

The V and J genes are TRBV18 and TRBJ1-2, with TRBD1 matching 9 bases. The CDR3 is 15 residues long. The germline V gene encodes CDR1 KGHSH and CDR2 LQKENI. V lost 0 bases to trimming and J lost 3 bases; unmatched junction nucleotides: 2. The CDR3 coding sequence is TGTGCCAGCTCACCACCGACAGGGGGTGACTATGGCTACACCTTC. Protein: CASSPPTGGDYGYTF.

The CDR3 loop reads CASSARQGADYGYTF. CDR3 in DNA: TGTGCCAGTAGTGCCCGACAGGGGGCTGACTATGGCTACACCTTC. The chain employs TRBV19 and TRBJ1-2, with 10 nucleotides matching TRBD1. Germline V gene sequence: CDR1 LNHDA, CDR2 SQIVND (reference sequence). The V and J ends lost 5 bases and 3 bases, in that order; junction bases with no gene match: 6. The CDR3 is 15 amino acids.

As to this clone: An end of the junction does not agree with germline; a read error may underlie this. The chain carries TRBV2 and TRBJ1-2, with 11 bases matching TRBD1. The CDR3 covers 11 residues. Germline lookup yields CDR1 SNHLY and CDR2 FYNNEI. Here the CDR3 reads CASSAGTGGLF. DNA for the CDR3: TGTGCCAGCAGCGCAGGGACAGGGGGACTCTTC. Full variable domain (rest looked up from reference TRBV2 and TRBJ1-2): EPEVTQTPSHQVTQMGQEVILRCVPISNHLYFYWYRQILGQKVEFLVSFYNNEISEKSEIFDDQFSVERPDGSNFTLKIRSTKLEDSAMYFCASSAGTGGLFGSGTRLTVV.

This chain uses TRBV5-6 with TRBJ1-1; TRBD1 is a possible D gene (6 bases). The CDR3 is 15 residues long. The germline CDR1 and CDR2 sequences are SGHDT and YYEEEE. Trimming pared 4 bases from V and 5 bases from J, leaving 18 bases between. The CDR3 bases are TGTGCCAGCAGCATAGCCCGGACAGCTGGGACTGAAGCTTTCTTT. This sequence encodes CASSIARTAGTEAFF.

The chain has TRBV4-1 and TRBJ1-2; TRBD1 matches at 9 bases. Germline CDR1 reads MGHRA; CDR2 reads YSYEKL. The CDR3 runs to 15 residues. After removal of 0 bases from V and 4 bases from J, the junction contained 3 bases not matched to a gene. The CDR3 DNA reads as TGCGCCAGCAGCCAAGATCCGGACAGGGGCTATGGCTACACCTTC. Residues: CASSQDPDRGYGYTF.

This sequence joins TRBV3-1 (or the pseudogene TRBV3-2) and TRBJ2-6; tentative D call: TRBD2 (5 bases). V lost 2 bases, J lost 0 bases, and 14 bases lay in between. Germline CDR1 LGHDT, CDR2 YNNKEL (reference sequence). The CDR3 runs 18 residues. The CDR3 loop reads CASSQTREWVSGANVLTF. CDR3 sequence (DNA): TGTGCCAGCAGCCAAACCCGGGAATGGGTCTCTGGGGCCAACGTCCTGACTTTC.

This sequence joins TRBV5-4 and TRBJ1-1; unclear D gene. The CDR3 runs to 15 residues. V shed 0 bases and J shed 0 bases, with 9 bases lying between them. CDR1 SGHNT and CDR2 YYREEE come from the germline V gene (reference sequence). This CDR3 reads CASSLGAGVNTEAFF. The CDR3 DNA follows: TGTGCCAGCAGCTTGGGCGCAGGCGTGAACACTGAAGCTTTCTTT.

Concerning this clone: Other DNA sequences within the sample encode an identical CDR3. The gene calls are TRBV19 and TRBJ1-4; TRBD1 is a possible D gene (5 bases). The V end lost 3 bases, the J end lost 7 bases, and 12 bases lay between the germline ends. Germline V gives CDR1 LNHDA, CDR2 SQIVND (reference sequence). The CDR3 runs 14 residues. The CDR3 sequence is CASSIGGGGEKLFF. In DNA form, the CDR3 reads TGTGCCAGTAGTATTGGCGGCGGGGGTGAAAAACTGTTTTTT. Based on the CDR3 plus reference TRBV19 and TRBJ1-4, the full variable domain is DGGITQSPKYLFRKEGQNVTLSCEQNLNHDAMYWYRQDPGQGLRLIYYSQIVNDFQKGDIAEGYSVSREKKESFPLTVTSAQKNPTAFYLCASSIGGGGEKLFFGSGTQLSVL.

This chain joins TRBV5-1 and TRBJ2-3, with TRBD1 identical over 8 bases. The CDR3 totals 14 residues. The trim removed 3 bases at V and 2 bases at J, leaving 2 bases unmatched. Germline V gene data show CDR1 as SGHRS and CDR2 as YFSETQ. For the CDR3, the DNA is TGCGCCAGCAGCTCCCAGGGGGCCACAGATACGCAGTATTTT. Translated, it gives CASSSQGATDTQYF.

The chain recombines TRBV27 with TRBJ1-1, with 8 bases aligning to TRBD1. The CDR3 loop spans 15 amino acids. Looked up from germline, CDR1 is MNHEY and CDR2 is SMNVEV (reference sequence). V was clipped by 4 bases and J by 1 base; unmatched bases: 5. In DNA, the CDR3 is TGTGCCAGCAGTTACAGGGGGGGGACGAACACTGAAGCTTTCTTT. It encodes CASSYRGGTNTEAFF.

V gene TRBV10-1 combines with J gene TRBJ2-2, with TRBD1 matching 7 bases. The germline V gene encodes CDR1 WNHNN and CDR2 SYGVQD (reference sequence). This CDR3 contains 17 residues. V lost 3 bases and J lost 4; bases outside the gene matches: 11. In DNA form, the CDR3 reads TGCGCCAGCAGTGATACGGGCAGACAGGGAAGCACCGGGGAGCTGTTTTTT. Its protein is CASSDTGRQGSTGELFF.